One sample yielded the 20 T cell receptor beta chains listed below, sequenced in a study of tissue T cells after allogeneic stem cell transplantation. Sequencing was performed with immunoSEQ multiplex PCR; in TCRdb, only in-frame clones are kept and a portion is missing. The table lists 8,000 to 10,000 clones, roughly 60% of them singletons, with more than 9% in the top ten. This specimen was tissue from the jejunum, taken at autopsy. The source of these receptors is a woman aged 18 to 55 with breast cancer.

The CDR3 DNA reads TGTGCCAGCAGCGTAGGAGGGGGACTAGCCGGCGATGTCACAGATACGCAGTATTTT. Amino acid sequence: CASSVGGGLAGDVTDTQYF. The J gene is TRBJ2-3, the V gene TRBV9, with TRBD2 identical over 9 bases. Germline V lookup: CDR1 SGDLS, CDR2 YYNGEE. The CDR3 covers 19 residues. The V gene end was trimmed by 0 bases and the J gene end by 2 bases; junction bases not matched to a gene: 13.

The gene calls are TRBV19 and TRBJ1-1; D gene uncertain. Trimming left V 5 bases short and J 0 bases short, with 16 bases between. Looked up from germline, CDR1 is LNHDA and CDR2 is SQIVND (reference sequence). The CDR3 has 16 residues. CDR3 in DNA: TGTGCCAGTAGTTTATCGTCCGGGTCCATGAACACTGAAGCTTTCTTT. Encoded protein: CASSLSSGSMNTEAFF.

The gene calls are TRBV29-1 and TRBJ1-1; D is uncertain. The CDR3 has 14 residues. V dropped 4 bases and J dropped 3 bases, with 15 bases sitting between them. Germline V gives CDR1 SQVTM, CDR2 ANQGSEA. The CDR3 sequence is CSVVTRGQDTEAFF. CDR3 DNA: TGCAGCGTTGTAACCCGGGGTCAGGACACTGAAGCTTTCTTT.

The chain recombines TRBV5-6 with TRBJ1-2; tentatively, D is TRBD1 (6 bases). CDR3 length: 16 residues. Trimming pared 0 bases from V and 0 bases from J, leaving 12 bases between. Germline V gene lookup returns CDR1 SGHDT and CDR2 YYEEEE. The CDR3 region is CASSLGTGITNYGYTF. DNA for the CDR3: TGTGCCAGCAGCTTGGGCACAGGGATTACTAACTATGGCTACACCTTC.

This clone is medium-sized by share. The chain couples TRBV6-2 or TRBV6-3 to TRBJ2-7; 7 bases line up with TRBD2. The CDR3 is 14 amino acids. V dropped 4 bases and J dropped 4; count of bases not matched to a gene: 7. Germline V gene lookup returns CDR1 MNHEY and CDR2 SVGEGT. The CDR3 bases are TGTGCCAGCAGTTTTACGGGGGGTTCATACGAGCAGTACTTC. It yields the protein CASSFTGGSYEQYF.

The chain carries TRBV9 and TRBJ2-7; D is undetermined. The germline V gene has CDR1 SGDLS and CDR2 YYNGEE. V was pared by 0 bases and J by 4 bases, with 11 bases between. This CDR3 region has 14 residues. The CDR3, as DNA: TGTGCCAGCAGCGTAGATCCTAGTTTTTACGAGCAGTACTTC. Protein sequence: CASSVDPSFYEQYF.

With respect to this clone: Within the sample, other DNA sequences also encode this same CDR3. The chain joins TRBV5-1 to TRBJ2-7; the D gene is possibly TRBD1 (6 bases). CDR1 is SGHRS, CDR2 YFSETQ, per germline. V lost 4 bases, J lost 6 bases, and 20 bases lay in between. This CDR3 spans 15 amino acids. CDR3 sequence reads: CASSPPLQGPLEQYF. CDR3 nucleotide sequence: TGCGCCAGCAGCCCCCCACTACAGGGTCCCCTCGAGCAGTACTTC.

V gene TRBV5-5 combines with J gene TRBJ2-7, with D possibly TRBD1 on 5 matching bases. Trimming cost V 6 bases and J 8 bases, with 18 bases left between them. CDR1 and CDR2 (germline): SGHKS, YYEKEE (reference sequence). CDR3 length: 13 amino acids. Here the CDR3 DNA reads TGTGCCAGCAACTCCCCCCGGGCAGGGCAGCAGTACTTC. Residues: CASNSPRAGQQYF.

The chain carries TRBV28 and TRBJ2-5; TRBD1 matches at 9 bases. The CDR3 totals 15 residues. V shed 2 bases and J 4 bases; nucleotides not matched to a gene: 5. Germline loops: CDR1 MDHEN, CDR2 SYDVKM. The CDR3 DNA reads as TGTGCCAGCAGTTTAACGGGACAGGGAGGAGAGACCCAGTACTTC. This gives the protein CASSLTGQGGETQYF.

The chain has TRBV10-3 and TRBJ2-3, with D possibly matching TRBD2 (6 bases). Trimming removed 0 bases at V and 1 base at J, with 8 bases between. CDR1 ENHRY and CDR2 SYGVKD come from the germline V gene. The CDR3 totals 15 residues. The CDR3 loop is CAISESREGTDTQYF. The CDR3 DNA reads TGTGCCATCAGTGAGTCGAGGGAGGGCACAGATACGCAGTATTTT.

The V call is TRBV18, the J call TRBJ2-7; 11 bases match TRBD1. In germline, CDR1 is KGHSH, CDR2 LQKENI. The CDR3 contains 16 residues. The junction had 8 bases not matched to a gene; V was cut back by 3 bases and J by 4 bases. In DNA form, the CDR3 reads TGTGCCAGCTCACCGACCGGGACAGGGGGTGGTTACGAGCAGTACTTC. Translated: CASSPTGTGGGYEQYF. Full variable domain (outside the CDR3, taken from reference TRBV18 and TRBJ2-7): NAGVMQNPRHLVRRRGQEARLRCSPMKGHSHVYWYRQLPEEGLKFMVYLQKENIIDESGMPKERFSAEFPKEGPSILRIQQVVRGDSAAYFCASSPTGTGGGYEQYFGPGTRLTVT.

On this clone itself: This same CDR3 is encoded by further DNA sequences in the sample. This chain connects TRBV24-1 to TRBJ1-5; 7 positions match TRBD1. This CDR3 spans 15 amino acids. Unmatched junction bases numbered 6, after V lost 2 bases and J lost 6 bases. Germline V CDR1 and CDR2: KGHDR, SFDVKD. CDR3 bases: TGTGCCACCAGTGATTCCCGACAGGGAAGTCAGCCCCAGCATTTT. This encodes CATSDSRQGSQPQHF.

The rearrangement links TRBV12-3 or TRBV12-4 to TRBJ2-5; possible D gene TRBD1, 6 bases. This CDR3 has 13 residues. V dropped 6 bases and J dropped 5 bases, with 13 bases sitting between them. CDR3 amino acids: CASSRGGGETQYF. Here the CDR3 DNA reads TGTGCCAGCAGCCGAGGGGGTGGGGAGACCCAGTACTTC.

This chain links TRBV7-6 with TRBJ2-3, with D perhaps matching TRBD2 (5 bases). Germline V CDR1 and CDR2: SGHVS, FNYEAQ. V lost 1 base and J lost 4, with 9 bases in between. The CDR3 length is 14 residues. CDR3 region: CASSLDNGADTQYF. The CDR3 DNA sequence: TGTGCCAGCAGCTTAGACAACGGGGCAGATACGCAGTATTTT.

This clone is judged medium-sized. The CDR3 sequence: CASSYVQRTSPLHF. The CDR3 DNA follows: TGTGCCAGCAGTTACGTTCAGCGTACTTCACCCCTCCACTTT. The V gene is TRBV6-2 or TRBV6-3, the J gene TRBJ1-6; no firm D call. This CDR3 is 14 amino acids long. Trimming left V 2 bases short and J 9 bases short, with 11 bases between. CDR1 MNHEY and CDR2 SVGEGT come from the germline V gene.

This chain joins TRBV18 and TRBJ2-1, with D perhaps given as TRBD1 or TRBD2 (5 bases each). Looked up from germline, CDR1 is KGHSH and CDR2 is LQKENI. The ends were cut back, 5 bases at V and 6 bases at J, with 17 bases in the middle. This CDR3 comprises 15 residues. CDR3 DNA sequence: TGTGCCAGCTCATTTACCGGGACCACAAGCAATGAGCAGTTCTTC. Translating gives CASSFTGTTSNEQFF.

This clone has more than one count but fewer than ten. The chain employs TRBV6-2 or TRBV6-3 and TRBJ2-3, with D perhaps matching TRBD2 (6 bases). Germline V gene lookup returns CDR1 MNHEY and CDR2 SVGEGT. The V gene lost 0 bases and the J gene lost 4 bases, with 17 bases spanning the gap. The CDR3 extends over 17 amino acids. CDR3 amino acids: CASSYSGGRIQSDTQYF. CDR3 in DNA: TGTGCCAGCAGTTACTCGGGGGGAAGGATCCAGTCAGATACGCAGTATTTT.

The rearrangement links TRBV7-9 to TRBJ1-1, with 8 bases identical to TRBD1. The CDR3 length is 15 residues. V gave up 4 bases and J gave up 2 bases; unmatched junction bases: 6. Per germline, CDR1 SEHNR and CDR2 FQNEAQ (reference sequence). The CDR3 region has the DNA TGTGCCAGCAGCTCCGCCGGGACAGGTAACACTGAAGCTTTCTTT. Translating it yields CASSSAGTGNTEAFF.

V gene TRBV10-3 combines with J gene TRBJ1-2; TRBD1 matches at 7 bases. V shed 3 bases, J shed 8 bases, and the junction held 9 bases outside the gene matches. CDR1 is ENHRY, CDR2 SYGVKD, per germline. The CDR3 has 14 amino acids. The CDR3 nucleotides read TGTGCCATCAGTGACTTAGGGGGACAGTGGGGCTACACCTTC. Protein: CAISDLGGQWGYTF.

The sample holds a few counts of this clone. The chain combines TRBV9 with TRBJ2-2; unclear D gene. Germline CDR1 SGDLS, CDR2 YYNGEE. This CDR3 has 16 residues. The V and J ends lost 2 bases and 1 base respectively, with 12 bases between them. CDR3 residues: CASSVGGSLNTGELFF. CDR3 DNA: TGTGCCAGCAGCGTCGGTGGGTCCTTGAACACCGGGGAGCTGTTTTTT.